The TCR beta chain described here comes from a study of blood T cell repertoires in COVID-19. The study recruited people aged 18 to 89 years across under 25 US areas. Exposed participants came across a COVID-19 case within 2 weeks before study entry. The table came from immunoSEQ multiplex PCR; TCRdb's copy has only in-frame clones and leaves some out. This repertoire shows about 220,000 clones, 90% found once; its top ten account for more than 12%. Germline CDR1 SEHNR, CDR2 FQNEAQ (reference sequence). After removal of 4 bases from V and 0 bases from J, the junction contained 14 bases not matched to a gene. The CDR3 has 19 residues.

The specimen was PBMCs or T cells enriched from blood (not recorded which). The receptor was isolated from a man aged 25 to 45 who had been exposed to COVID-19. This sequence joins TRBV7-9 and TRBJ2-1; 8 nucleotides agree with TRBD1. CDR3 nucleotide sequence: TGTGCCAGCAGCTCCAACCTCGGACAGGGTTTAAACTCCTACAATGAGCAGTTCTTC. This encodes CASSSNLGQGLNSYNEQFF.